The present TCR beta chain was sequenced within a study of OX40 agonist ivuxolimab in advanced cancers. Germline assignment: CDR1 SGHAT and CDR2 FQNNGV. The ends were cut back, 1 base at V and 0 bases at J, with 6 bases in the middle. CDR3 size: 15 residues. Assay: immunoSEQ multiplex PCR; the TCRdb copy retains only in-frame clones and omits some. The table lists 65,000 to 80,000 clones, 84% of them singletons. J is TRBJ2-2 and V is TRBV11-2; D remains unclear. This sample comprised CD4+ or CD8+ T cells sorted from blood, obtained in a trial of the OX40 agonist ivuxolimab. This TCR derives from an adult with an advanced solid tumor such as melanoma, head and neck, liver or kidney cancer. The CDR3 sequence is CASSLASANTGELFF. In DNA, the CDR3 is TGTGCCAGCAGCTTAGCCAGCGCGAACACCGGGGAGCTGTTTTTT.